The clone carrying this T cell receptor beta chain was seen a handful of times. The antigen is undetermined. Germline V lookup: CDR1 MNHNS, CDR2 SASEGT. The CDR3 extends over 16 amino acids. Trimming took off 0 bases at V and 2 bases at J, with 11 bases between the two ends. Time point of the sample: week 23, last vaccination. Doses comprised 300 ug of mutant IDH1 20-mer peptide each, plus topical imiquimod. This entry belongs to a study of a mutant IDH1 vaccine in newly diagnosed glioma. Study-wide context: Vaccination began 4-6 weeks post radiotherapy alone, or with temozolomide cycles. Earlier therapy was either radiotherapy, temozolomide, or both, and most got both. Sex among treated patients split about 62% male, roughly 40% female; mean age was roughly 40 years.

Study-wide points: In just under 95% of patients, immune responses induced by the vaccine occurred.

Clones were read by immunoSEQ multiplex PCR, and TCRdb kept only the in-frame ones, dropping some. In the table there are just over 80,000 clones, roughly 85% of which are singletons. The receptor was derived from a man aged 30 to 45 with glioma. Some clones in this sample may be carry-over from other donors' samples. The sample was PBMCs, taken from a glioma patient whose treatment included an IDH1 peptide vaccine. The rearrangement links TRBV6-1 to TRBJ1-5; no reliable D call. As DNA, the CDR3 is TGTGCCAGCAGTGAAGCGCTGTGGCAGGGCAATCAGCCCCAGCATTTT. Amino acids: CASSEALWQGNQPQHF.